These 14 T cell receptor beta chains share one sample of origin, sequenced in a study of cytomegalovirus exposure and HLA in healthy donors. Both 60 Vbeta primers and 13 Jbeta primers went into the PCR. Libraries were prepared by immunoSEQ multiplex PCR; TCRdb keeps only in-frame clonotypes and omits some of them. The sample gives roughly 150,000 clones, 55% to 70% of which show up once; approximately 2.9% is in the top ten. The sequenced sample consisted of PBMCs. The receptors here all came from a woman in her thirties in good health and CMV-seropositive.

This chain's CDR3 is CASSLRGDEQFF. CDR3 coding DNA: TGTGCCAGCAGTCTCCGGGGGGATGAGCAGTTCTTC. The chain carries TRBV6-6 and TRBJ2-1, with 7 bases matching TRBD2. This CDR3 comprises 12 residues. CDR1 is MNHNY, CDR2 SVGAGI, per germline (reference sequence). The trim removed 5 bases at V and 8 bases at J, leaving 3 bases unmatched.

This rearrangement joins TRBV19 to TRBJ2-1, with D tentatively TRBD1 (5 bases). The CDR3 consists of 12 residues. Germline V gene sequence: CDR1 LNHDA, CDR2 SQIVND (reference sequence). With 3 bases removed from V and 12 bases from J, the gap between germline ends came to 12 bases. CDR3 sequence: CASSIDRIPQFF. CDR3 sequence (DNA): TGTGCCAGTAGTATCGACAGAATCCCGCAGTTCTTC.

This clone was picked up many times. CDR3 sequence: CASSYSRATPGGTQYF. The CDR3 coding sequence is TGTGCCAGCAGTTACTCGAGGGCTACCCCAGGGGGGACCCAGTACTTC. The V and J genes are TRBV6-5 and TRBJ2-5; 7 positions agree with TRBD1. CDR1 and CDR2 (germline): MNHEY, SVGAGI. V was clipped by 0 bases and J by 7 bases; unmatched bases: 11. CDR3 length: 16 amino acids.

V is TRBV7-9 and J is TRBJ1-2; D might be TRBD1 (5 bases). Trimming removed 0 bases at V and 1 base at J, with 6 bases between. This CDR3 comprises 14 residues. The V gene's germline CDR1 is SEHNR and CDR2 FQNEAQ (reference sequence). The CDR3 spells CASSLAGHNYGYTF. CDR3 bases: TGTGCCAGCAGCTTAGCGGGGCATAACTATGGCTACACCTTC. Filled out from reference TRBV7-9 and TRBJ1-2, the complete variable domain reads DTGVSQNPRHKITKRGQNVTFRCDPISEHNRLYWYRQTLGQGPEFLTYFQNEAQLEKSRLLSDRFSAERPKGSFSTLEIQRTEQGDSAMYLCASSLAGHNYGYTFGSGTRLTVV.

V usage is TRBV30 and J usage is TRBJ1-1; D uncertain. The CDR3 contains 12 residues. Deletions cut 5 bases from V and 0 bases from J, with 7 bases between. Germline V gene lookup returns CDR1 GTSNPN and CDR2 SVGIG (reference sequence). The CDR3 DNA reads TGTGCCTGGGGGGAGTTGAACACTGAAGCTTTCTTT. This codes for CAWGELNTEAFF.

The J gene is TRBJ2-3, the V gene TRBV5-6, with 11 positions matching TRBD1. Germline V gene lookup returns CDR1 SGHDT and CDR2 YYEEEE. This CDR3 has 15 amino acids. Trimming took 2 bases from V and 7 from J; bases not matched to a gene: 6. CDR3 bases: TGTGCCAGCAGCTTAGTAGGACAGGGGGCAAATACGCAGTATTTT. Protein product: CASSLVGQGANTQYF.

The chain recombines TRBV5-6 with TRBJ1-2, with TRBD1 as a possible D gene (6 bases). Trimming shortened V by 6 bases and J by 1 base, and 16 bases separated the two germline ends. This CDR3 is 15 amino acids long. Germline V lookup: CDR1 SGHDT, CDR2 YYEEEE. The CDR3 sequence is CASIGIQGFNYGYTF. DNA for the CDR3: TGTGCCAGCATCGGGATACAGGGCTTTAACTATGGCTACACCTTC.

The genes are TRBV2 and TRBJ2-5, with 10 bases identical to TRBD2. Germline V gene data show CDR1 as SNHLY and CDR2 as FYNNEI. This CDR3 has 15 amino acids. The junction had 4 bases not matched to a gene; V was cut back by 1 base and J by 5 bases. The CDR3 loop is CASSEERGGGETQYF. CDR3 in DNA: TGTGCCAGCAGTGAAGAGCGGGGGGGCGGGGAGACCCAGTACTTC. Complete variable domain (other parts from reference TRBV2 and TRBJ2-5): EPEVTQTPSHQVTQMGQEVILRCVPISNHLYFYWYRQILGQKVEFLVSFYNNEISEKSEIFDDQFSVERPDGSNFTLKIRSTKLEDSAMYFCASSEERGGGETQYFGPGTRLLVL.

The chain uses TRBV4-2 and TRBJ1-3; a possible D gene is TRBD1 (5 bases). CDR3 length equals 13 residues. V shed 11 bases and J shed 1 base, with 12 bases lying between them. Germline assignment: CDR1 LGHNA and CDR2 YNFKEQ. CDR3 amino acids: CAARGTSGNTIYF. The CDR3, as DNA: TGTGCCGCACGGGGGACGTCTGGAAACACCATATATTTT.

This chain uses TRBV16 with TRBJ1-5; 8 bases are shared with TRBD1. In germline, CDR1 is KGHSY, CDR2 FQNENV. This CDR3 is 15 amino acids long. J gave up 7 bases and V 3 bases, and 8 bases lay outside the gene matches. For the CDR3, the DNA is TGTGCCAGCAGCCAGTCAGGGGGCGCAGGCCAGCCCCAGCATTTT. This sequence encodes CASSQSGGAGQPQHF. The whole variable domain, filled in from reference TRBV16 and TRBJ1-5, reads GEEVAQTPKHLVRGEGQKAKLYCAPIKGHSYVFWYQQVLKNEFKFLISFQNENVFDETGMPKERFSAKCLPNSPCSLEIQATKLEDSAVYFCASSQSGGAGQPQHFGDGTRLSIL.

In this sample, this clone turned up once. The J gene is TRBJ2-7, the V gene TRBV7-9; TRBD2 agrees at 12 bases. Looked up from germline, CDR1 is SEHNR and CDR2 is FQNEAQ (reference sequence). V gave up 5 bases and J gave up 4 bases; unmatched junction bases: 6. The CDR3 runs 15 residues. Here the CDR3 reads CASSPWTSGTYEQYF. CDR3 sequence (DNA): TGTGCCAGCAGCCCCTGGACTAGCGGGACATACGAGCAGTACTTC.

V is TRBV6-1 and J is TRBJ2-3; D perhaps matches TRBD2 (5 bases). The V gene's germline CDR1 is MNHNS and CDR2 SASEGT. Trimming removed 3 bases at V and 6 bases at J, with 13 bases between. The CDR3 covers 14 residues. The DNA of the CDR3 is TGTGCCAGCAGTGAGAAGCTAGCAGAGGATACGCAGTATTTT. This codes for CASSEKLAEDTQYF.

A few counts support this clone. The V call is TRBV5-6, the J call TRBJ1-6; the D is unclear. This CDR3 comprises 14 residues. Germline V lookup: CDR1 SGHDT, CDR2 YYEEEE. V was pared by 4 bases and J by 17 bases, with 22 bases between. The CDR3 nucleotides read TGTGCCAGCAGCAGGTACAGTTCAGTATACTGGATCCACTTT. Its translation: CASSRYSSVYWIHF.

The J gene is TRBJ2-5, the V gene TRBV2, with a weak D call TRBD2 (5 bases). Germline V gives CDR1 SNHLY, CDR2 FYNNEI. The length of the CDR3 is 13 residues. Trimming pared 3 bases from V and 5 bases from J, leaving 10 bases between. The CDR3 nucleotides are TGTGCCAGCAGTGACCGCCAGCGGGAGACCCAGTACTTC. Translating gives CASSDRQRETQYF.